The 30 T cell receptor beta chains below all came from one sample that was sequenced in a study of blood T cell repertoires in COVID-19. TCRdb's copy holds only in-frame clones and misses some; the assay was immunoSEQ multiplex PCR. Found here are 250,000 to 350,000 clones, 85% to 90% of them singletons; the top ten hold less than 3.5%. What was sequenced was peripheral blood. The receptors were sampled from a woman between 25 and 40 years old with COVID-19, enrolled during active disease.

The chain is built from TRBV3-1 (or the pseudogene TRBV3-2) and TRBJ1-6, with 11 positions matching TRBD1. V lost 1 base, J lost 9 bases, and 8 bases stayed unmatched. This CDR3 contains 17 residues. CDR1 is LGHDT and CDR2 is YNNKEL in the germline V gene (reference sequence). CDR3 sequence reads: CASSQVGQGARGSPLHF. CDR3 bases: TGTGCCAGCAGCCAAGTTGGACAGGGGGCGCGGGGTTCACCCCTCCACTTT.

This clone showed up just a few times. This rearrangement joins TRBV19 to TRBJ1-5, with D possibly TRBD1 on 6 matching bases. Germline V CDR1 and CDR2: LNHDA, SQIVND (reference sequence). The CDR3 has 14 amino acids. Deletions cut 3 bases from V and 6 bases from J, with 12 bases between. The CDR3 nucleotides read TGTGCCAGTAGTATCCGTGGGGGGGCTCAGCCCCAGCATTTT. Its translation is CASSIRGGAQPQHF.

The genes are TRBV7-9 and TRBJ2-7; 10 bases fit TRBD1. This CDR3 is 14 amino acids long. Germline V CDR1 and CDR2: SEHNR, FQNEAQ (reference sequence). The trim removed 3 bases at V and 4 bases at J, leaving 3 bases unmatched. CDR3 protein: CASSFRTGGYEQYF. As DNA, the CDR3 is TGTGCCAGCAGCTTCCGGACAGGGGGGTACGAGCAGTACTTC.

The V gene is TRBV5-4, the J gene TRBJ2-2, with TRBD2 identical over 12 bases. Germline CDR1 and CDR2: SGHNT and YYREEE (reference sequence). Trimming at V came to 10 bases and at J to 5 bases, leaving 12 bases not matched to a gene. CDR3 length equals 16 residues. CDR3 DNA sequence: TGTGCCTTCAGATCTAGCGGGAGGGCCAGGACCGGGGAGCTGTTTTTT. It is translated as CAFRSSGRARTGELFF.

V usage is TRBV5-4 and J usage is TRBJ1-4; 10 bases agree with TRBD1. Germline values: CDR1 SGHNT, CDR2 YYREEE (reference sequence). The CDR3 loop spans 15 amino acids. Trimming took 1 base from V and 8 from J; bases not matched to a gene: 5. The CDR3 DNA is TGTGCCAGCAGCTTGAGGGGGACAGGGGTCGAAAAACTGTTTTTT. Residues: CASSLRGTGVEKLFF. The variable domain in full, with the rest retrieved from reference TRBV5-4 and TRBJ1-4, is ETGVTQSPTHLIKTRGQQVTLRCSSQSGHNTVSWYQQALGQGPQFIFQYYREEENGRGNFPPRFSGLQFPNYSSELNVNALELDDSALYLCASSLRGTGVEKLFFGSGTQLSVL.

The rearrangement joins TRBV30 to TRBJ1-3; tentative D call: TRBD1 (6 bases). CDR1 GTSNPN and CDR2 SVGIG come from the germline V gene (reference sequence). Trimming removed 2 bases at V and 0 bases at J, with 8 bases between. The CDR3 runs 14 residues. This chain's CDR3 is CAWSRDTSGNTIYF. The CDR3 DNA reads as TGTGCCTGGAGTCGGGACACCTCTGGAAACACCATATATTTT.

The J gene is TRBJ1-1, the V gene TRBV10-3; D unclear. Trimming took 4 bases from V and 5 from J, leaving 5 bases between them. CDR1 and CDR2 (germline): ENHRY, SYGVKD. The CDR3 extends over 11 amino acids. The CDR3 region is CAISAGTEAFF. The CDR3 DNA reads as TGTGCCATCAGTGCGGGGACTGAAGCTTTCTTT.

The chain is built from TRBV20-1 and TRBJ1-2; the D gene is possibly TRBD1 (6 bases). CDR1 is DFQATT, CDR2 SNEGSKA, per germline (reference sequence). This CDR3 has 10 residues. V was clipped by 4 bases and J by 8 bases, with 8 bases between them. This CDR3 is CSATGDGYTF. CDR3 DNA: TGCAGTGCTACAGGGGACGGCTACACCTTC.

The chain is built from TRBV28 and TRBJ1-1; 7 positions match TRBD1. The CDR3 has 15 amino acids. CDR1 MDHEN and CDR2 SYDVKM come from the germline V gene. With V trimmed by 5 bases and J by 1 base, 7 bases remained unmatched. In DNA form, the CDR3 reads TGTGCCAGCAGTCGCCGACAGGGTTGGAACACTGAAGCTTTCTTT. As protein: CASSRRQGWNTEAFF.

The V gene is TRBV2, the J gene TRBJ2-3; 7 bases are a match to TRBD1. The CDR3 is made up of 13 amino acids. V lost 8 bases and J lost 2; bases outside the gene matches: 4. CDR1 and CDR2 from the germline V gene are SNHLY and FYNNEI. The CDR3 region is CASSRGLTDTQYF. In DNA form, the CDR3 reads TGTGCCAGCTCGAGGGGGCTCACAGATACGCAGTATTTT.

The chain couples TRBV27 to TRBJ1-4, with 8 bases matching TRBD1. The CDR3 sequence is 18 residues long. CDR1 is MNHEY and CDR2 is SMNVEV in the germline V gene (reference sequence). Germline trimming cut 5 bases from V and 8 bases from J; bases unmatched to any gene: 19. This CDR3 reads CASSQHGTGGREKEKLFF. In nucleotides, the CDR3 is TGTGCCAGCAGTCAACACGGGACAGGCGGTAGGGAAAAAGAAAAACTGTTTTTT.

This sequence joins TRBV27 and TRBJ1-1; 9 nucleotides line up with TRBD1. Germline V lookup: CDR1 MNHEY, CDR2 SMNVEV (reference sequence). The CDR3 sequence is 16 residues long. After removal of 5 bases from V and 1 base from J, the junction contained 8 bases not matched to a gene. The CDR3 loop is CASSPSSTGGNTEAFF. The CDR3 DNA reads as TGTGCCAGCAGTCCCTCTTCGACAGGGGGGAACACTGAAGCTTTCTTT.

J is TRBJ2-1 and V is TRBV12-5; TRBD1 matches at 7 bases. Looked up from germline, CDR1 is LGHNT and CDR2 is FRNRAP. Germline trimming cut 1 base from V and 8 bases from J; bases unmatched to any gene: 8. The CDR3 length is 15 residues. The CDR3 DNA sequence: TGTGCTAGTGGTTTGGGGACGACAGGGTGGGATGAGCAGTTCTTC. This codes for CASGLGTTGWDEQFF.

The chain employs TRBV6-5 and TRBJ2-7, with TRBD2 matching 11 bases. The CDR3 has 15 residues. Looked up from germline, CDR1 is MNHEY and CDR2 is SVGAGI. With 6 bases clipped from V and 4 bases from J, the junction kept 8 bases outside the gene matches. This CDR3 reads CASSLTGTSGYEQYF. CDR3 in DNA: TGTGCCAGCAGCCTCACCGGGACTAGCGGTTACGAGCAGTACTTC.

This chain uses TRBV2 with TRBJ2-5, with 10 bases matching TRBD1. Unmatched junction bases numbered 8, after V lost 5 bases and J lost 5 bases. This CDR3 contains 15 residues. Germline CDR1 is SNHLY and CDR2 is FYNNEI. The chain's CDR3 is CASSPDRGPWETQYF. The CDR3 DNA reads TGTGCCAGCAGTCCCGACAGGGGGCCTTGGGAGACCCAGTACTTC. Using reference TRBV2 and TRBJ2-5 for the parts outside the CDR3, the full variable domain is EPEVTQTPSHQVTQMGQEVILRCVPISNHLYFYWYRQILGQKVEFLVSFYNNEISEKSEIFDDQFSVERPDGSNFTLKIRSTKLEDSAMYFCASSPDRGPWETQYFGPGTRLLVL.

This clone was picked up one time. The rearrangement links TRBV25-1 to TRBJ1-2; weak D call: TRBD1 (6 bases). Looked up from germline, CDR1 is MGHDK and CDR2 is SYGVNS. The CDR3 is 14 residues long. V was shortened by 2 bases and J by 6 bases, with 13 bases between the two germline ends. CDR3 sequence reads: CASSENPRGNGYTF. In DNA, the CDR3 is TGTGCCAGCAGTGAAAACCCCAGGGGAAATGGCTACACCTTC.

V gene TRBV29-1 combines with J gene TRBJ2-7; weak D call: TRBD2 (6 bases). The CDR3 has 13 residues. CDR1 and CDR2 from the germline V gene are SQVTM and ANQGSEA. Trimming took 4 bases from V and 3 from J, leaving 13 bases between them. In DNA form, the CDR3 reads TGCAGCGTTGGAGGGACTCCCAACTACGAGCAGTACTTC. Translated: CSVGGTPNYEQYF.

V usage is TRBV2 and J usage is TRBJ2-1, with 10 bases that match TRBD2. Germline CDR1 is SNHLY and CDR2 is FYNNEI. The V gene end was trimmed by 5 bases and the J gene end by 4 bases; junction bases not matched to a gene: 5. This CDR3 region has 15 residues. CDR3 residues: CASSLAGERYNEQFF. Here the CDR3 DNA reads TGTGCCAGCAGTCTAGCGGGAGAGAGGTACAATGAGCAGTTCTTC.

This sequence joins TRBV5-1 and TRBJ1-2; the match to TRBD1 covers 11 bases. Germline CDR1 and CDR2: SGHRS and YFSETQ. The CDR3 sequence is 17 residues long. Trimming cost V 0 bases and J 3 bases; bases outside gene matches: 7. The CDR3 protein is CASSLESGQGAYYGYTF. Here the CDR3 DNA reads TGCGCCAGCAGCTTGGAAAGCGGACAGGGGGCCTACTATGGCTACACCTTC.

The V call is TRBV6-5, the J call TRBJ1-1; D is unresolved. The CDR3 is 15 residues long. Germline CDR1 and CDR2: MNHEY and SVGAGI. The V end lost 2 bases, the J end lost 5 bases, and 15 bases lay between the germline ends. The DNA for the CDR3 is TGTGCCAGCAGTTACACATCGAACGGCGGAACTGAAGCTTTCTTT. It codes for CASSYTSNGGTEAFF.

This clone was found once. V is TRBV10-1 and J is TRBJ2-7, with D possibly being TRBD2 (6 bases). V lost 5 bases to trimming and J lost 5 bases, with 13 bases between them. The CDR3 has 13 amino acids. Germline V gene sequence: CDR1 WNHNN, CDR2 SYGVQD (reference sequence). The CDR3 loop reads CASSRTKGNEQYF. The CDR3 DNA reads as TGCGCCAGCAGTAGGACTAAGGGGAACGAGCAGTACTTC.

This CDR3 reads CASTGDRGFTVAQYF. The CDR3 coding sequence is TGTGCCAGCACAGGGGACAGGGGTTTCACGGTCGCGCAGTATTTT. This chain links TRBV11-2 with TRBJ2-3, with 10 bases fitting TRBD1. From germline, CDR1 is SGHAT and CDR2 FQNNGV. The CDR3 extends over 15 amino acids. Losses at the gene ends were 7 bases for V and 10 bases for J; bases not matched to a gene: 14.

The chain recombines TRBV19 with TRBJ1-1; D might be TRBD1 (6 bases). Germline CDR1 is LNHDA and CDR2 is SQIVND (reference sequence). Trimming took 7 bases from V and 1 from J, leaving 16 bases between them. CDR3 length: 15 amino acids. This chain's CDR3 is CASNRPDRRNTEAFF. CDR3 nucleotide sequence: TGTGCCAGTAATCGGCCCGACAGGCGGAACACTGAAGCTTTCTTT.

This chain uses TRBV5-1 with TRBJ2-1, with 10 bases that match TRBD1. The V segment lost 3 bases and the J segment 6 bases; nucleotides outside the gene matches: 12. The CDR3 spans 17 residues. Germline V gene data show CDR1 as SGHRS and CDR2 as YFSETQ. In DNA form, the CDR3 reads TGCGCCAGCAGCTACGTAATACCGGGACAGGGGTCCAATGAGCAGTTCTTC. Its protein product is CASSYVIPGQGSNEQFF.

The chain joins TRBV28 to TRBJ1-4; tentatively, D is TRBD1 (6 bases). CDR1 and CDR2 (germline): MDHEN, SYDVKM. V lost 2 bases, J lost 2 bases, and 6 bases lay in between. This CDR3 has 14 amino acids. In nucleotides, the CDR3 is TGTGCCAGCAGTTTAACAGGGACTAATGAAAAACTGTTTTTT. Protein product: CASSLTGTNEKLFF.

The rearrangement links TRBV4-1 to TRBJ2-1, with TRBD1 identical over 7 bases. CDR3 length: 15 residues. Trimming at V came to 1 base and at J to 7 bases, leaving 7 bases not matched to a gene. Germline CDR1 and CDR2: MGHRA and YSYEKL. The CDR3 here is CASSQVTGVRNEQFF. DNA for the CDR3: TGCGCCAGCAGCCAAGTCACAGGGGTTCGGAATGAGCAGTTCTTC.

In its sample, this clone was seen once. The chain recombines TRBV6-5 with TRBJ1-2, with D possibly being TRBD1 (5 bases). The CDR3 is 11 amino acids. V was pared by 8 bases and J by 7 bases, with 11 bases between. Germline values: CDR1 MNHEY, CDR2 SVGAGI. The CDR3 DNA sequence: TGTGCCAGCCGCGCAGGGTTTGGCTACACCTTC. This translates into CASRAGFGYTF.

The rearrangement uses TRBV5-1 and TRBJ1-5; no clear D. This CDR3 is 15 amino acids long. Germline-derived CDR1 and CDR2 are SGHRS and YFSETQ. Trimming removed 4 bases from V and 7 bases from J, with 18 bases in between. The CDR3 sequence is CASSVGPGGGQPQHF. The CDR3 DNA is TGCGCCAGCAGCGTAGGACCGGGAGGTGGCCAGCCCCAGCATTTT.

This chain connects TRBV18 to TRBJ1-1; 12 bases are a match to TRBD1. The CDR3 extends over 16 amino acids. CDR1 and CDR2 from the germline V gene are KGHSH and LQKENI. Trimming removed 5 bases from V and 4 bases from J; junction bases left unmatched: 8. Here the CDR3 reads CASSKGQGAVGTEAFF. The CDR3 coding sequence is TGTGCCAGCTCAAAGGGACAGGGGGCGGTTGGCACTGAAGCTTTCTTT.

The rearrangement joins TRBV7-2 to TRBJ2-2; 12 bases map to TRBD2. The germline V gene encodes CDR1 SGHTA and CDR2 FQGNSA. The length of the CDR3 is 16 residues. The ends lost 1 base at V and 7 bases at J; junction bases unmatched: 4. CDR3 sequence reads: CASSLGLAGVGGELFF. The CDR3 nucleotides are TGTGCCAGCAGCTTAGGACTAGCGGGAGTAGGCGGGGAGCTGTTTTTT.